This TCR beta chain came from a study of T cells in Graves' hyperthyroidism and ophthalmopathy. Aged 18 to 65, the patients had hyperthyroidism that was newly diagnosed and had lasted under 2 months. Uncontrolled infection, other autoimmune disease, pregnancy or lactation excluded patients. The source of the PBMCs was more than 9.5 ml of fresh peripheral blood. Regions amplified from RNA transcripts were the TCR beta CDR3 regions. In the first-round RT-PCR of the TCR CDR3, the HTBI primer set was used. TCRdb used MiXCR to reprocess the multiplex PCR reads, holding one entry per CDR3 protein. The sample shows some 600,000 distinct CDR3 sequences, over 11% of them seen only once. Study conclusions and caveats: Using 13 V-J features, a model discriminated ophthalmopathy from stable hyperthyroidism.

Trimming took off 0 bases at V and 10 bases at J, with 19 bases between the two ends. Per germline, CDR1 SEHNR and CDR2 FQNEAQ (reference sequence). The CDR3 is 16 amino acids. This clonotype has at least ten counts. The antigen is not known. This chain uses TRBV7-9 with TRBJ2-1; weak D call: TRBD1 (6 bases). The sequenced material came from blood. This TCR was recovered from a woman in her twenties or thirties with Graves' hyperthyroidism that later progressed to Graves' ophthalmopathy. CDR3 in amino acids: CASSLAAGDIWEEQFF. In DNA form, the CDR3 reads TGTGCCAGCAGCTTAGCGGCAGGGGATATCTGGGAGGAGCAGTTCTTC.